The 24 T cell receptor beta chains below come from one sample, sequenced in a study of PD-1 blockade in mismatch repair-deficient tumors. The method was immunoSEQ multiplex PCR; TCRdb's version includes in-frame clones alone and lacks a portion of them. In the table there are tens of thousands of clones, approximately 84% of which are singletons. The sample was peripheral blood, taken 2 weeks after starting pembrolizumab. These TCRs come from an adult with mismatch repair-deficient cancer.

This chain joins TRBV7-9 and TRBJ2-5; either TRBD1 or TRBD2 may supply D (6 bases each). V gave up 4 bases and J gave up 5 bases, with 11 bases separating them. The CDR3 loop spans 13 amino acids. Per the germline V gene, CDR1 is SEHNR and CDR2 is FQNEAQ (reference sequence). CDR3 sequence: CASSSTGRETQYF. CDR3 DNA: TGTGCCAGCAGCTCCACAGGGAGGGAGACCCAGTACTTC.

The chain carries TRBV5-1 and TRBJ2-7; 7 bases are a match to TRBD1. Germline V CDR1 and CDR2: SGHRS, YFSETQ. J lost 3 bases, V lost 2 bases, and 5 bases had no gene match. This CDR3 region has 14 residues. The CDR3 reads CASSLGTENYEQYF. The CDR3 DNA sequence: TGCGCCAGCAGCTTAGGGACAGAAAACTACGAGCAGTACTTC.

The V gene is TRBV5-6, the J gene TRBJ2-7; 9 bases map to TRBD1. CDR1 is SGHDT and CDR2 is YYEEEE in the germline V gene. There are 15 residues in the CDR3. Trimming at V came to 1 base and at J to 5 bases, leaving 7 bases not matched to a gene. CDR3 coding DNA: TGTGCCAGCAGCTTGATTGGGGACAGGGCCGACGAGCAGTACTTC. Its translation: CASSLIGDRADEQYF. The entire variable domain, with the rest obtained from reference TRBV5-6 and TRBJ2-7, is as follows: DAGVTQSPTHLIKTRGQQVTLRCSPKSGHDTVSWYQQALGQGPQFIFQYYEEEERQRGNFPDRFSGHQFPNYSSELNVNALLLGDSALYLCASSLIGDRADEQYFGPGTRLTVT.

V gene TRBV6-1 combines with J gene TRBJ2-3; D not certain. The CDR3 spans 16 residues. V was pared by 0 bases and J by 2 bases, with 12 bases between. Germline V lookup: CDR1 MNHNS, CDR2 SASEGT. In DNA, the CDR3 is TGTGCCAGCAGTGAAGCGATGACTTCCTACACAGATACGCAGTATTTT. Protein: CASSEAMTSYTDTQYF.

The rearrangement links TRBV7-6 to TRBJ2-7; D is unresolved. Trimming shortened V by 5 bases and J by 4 bases, and 9 bases separated the two germline ends. CDR1 SGHVS and CDR2 FNYEAQ come from the germline V gene. The CDR3 contains 12 residues. CDR3 sequence reads: CASSPSGYEQYF. In DNA form, the CDR3 reads TGTGCCAGCAGCCCTAGTGGTTACGAGCAGTACTTC.

V usage is TRBV27 and J usage is TRBJ2-7, with TRBD2 as a possible D gene (6 bases). Germline assignment: CDR1 MNHEY and CDR2 SMNVEV (reference sequence). Trimming took off 5 bases at V and 2 bases at J, with 16 bases between the two ends. The CDR3 runs to 15 residues. The CDR3 protein is CASSPKGSGPYEQYF. CDR3 bases: TGTGCCAGCAGTCCGAAGGGGAGCGGGCCCTACGAGCAGTACTTC.

The chain links TRBV29-1 to TRBJ2-2, with 7 bases matching TRBD2. Germline CDR1 SQVTM, CDR2 ANQGSEA. The CDR3 contains 14 residues. The trim removed 3 bases at V and 1 base at J, leaving 2 bases unmatched. The CDR3 reads CSVESGGNTGELFF. CDR3 DNA sequence: TGCAGCGTTGAGTCGGGGGGGAACACCGGGGAGCTGTTTTTT.

The V call is TRBV4-2, the J call TRBJ1-5, with D hard to call. V dropped 2 bases and J dropped 0 bases, with 14 bases sitting between them. From germline, CDR1 is LGHNA and CDR2 YNFKEQ. CDR3 length: 17 amino acids. CDR3 in DNA: TGTGCCAGCAGCCAAAACCTCCTTCAGGATAGCAATCAGCCCCAGCATTTT. Translation gives CASSQNLLQDSNQPQHF.

The CDR3 nucleotides are TGTGCCAGCAGAAACAGGGACTCCCTACGAGGGCAGTACTTC. Protein sequence: CASRNRDSLRGQYF. The genes are TRBV27 and TRBJ2-7, with D possibly being TRBD1 or TRBD2 (6 bases each). V gave up 6 bases and J gave up 9 bases, with 21 bases separating them. Germline CDR1 is MNHEY and CDR2 is SMNVEV (reference sequence). This CDR3 spans 14 amino acids.

The chain recombines TRBV28 with TRBJ2-3; TRBD1 matches 7 bases. CDR3 length equals 15 residues. The germline V gene has CDR1 MDHEN and CDR2 SYDVKM. After removal of 7 bases from V and 2 bases from J, the junction contained 9 bases not matched to a gene. CDR3 protein: CASKLQGTDTDTQYF. CDR3 coding DNA: TGTGCCAGCAAGCTACAGGGGACGGACACAGATACGCAGTATTTT.

This clone came up once. For the CDR3, the DNA is TGTGCCAGCTCAGCAGGGGATTCACCCCTCCACTTT. Encoded protein: CASSAGDSPLHF. This sequence joins TRBV18 and TRBJ1-6; D is possibly TRBD1 (6 bases). V lost 5 bases to trimming and J lost 8 bases, with 7 bases between them. CDR1 is KGHSH, CDR2 LQKENI, per germline. This CDR3 is 12 amino acids long.

J is TRBJ1-2 and V is TRBV29-1; 8 bases align to TRBD1. This CDR3 spans 12 amino acids. V gave up 4 bases and J gave up 7 bases; unmatched junction bases: 5. Germline lookup yields CDR1 SQVTM and CDR2 ANQGSEA. CDR3: CSVARDRFGYTF. CDR3 DNA: TGCAGCGTTGCTCGGGACAGGTTTGGCTACACCTTC. Combining the CDR3 with reference TRBV29-1 and TRBJ1-2 gives the whole variable domain SAVISQKPSRDICQRGTSLTIQCQVDSQVTMMFWYRQQPGQSLTLIATANQGSEATYESGFVIDKFPISRPNLTFSTLTVSNMSPEDSSIYLCSVARDRFGYTFGSGTRLTVV.

This rearrangement joins TRBV7-2 to TRBJ2-7, with 7 nucleotides matching TRBD1. This CDR3 comprises 16 residues. The trim removed 0 bases at V and 0 bases at J, leaving 5 bases unmatched. In germline, CDR1 is SGHTA, CDR2 FQGNSA. CDR3 nucleotides: TGTGCCAGCAGCTTAGCGCCAGGGGGTAACTCCTACGAGCAGTACTTC. Its protein is CASSLAPGGNSYEQYF.

The V call is TRBV5-8, the J call TRBJ1-5; a weak D match, TRBD1 (5 bases). V was shortened by 3 bases and J by 0 bases, with 13 bases between the two germline ends. Germline V gene data show CDR1 as SGHTS and CDR2 as YDEGEE. This CDR3 comprises 16 residues. The CDR3 spells CASSWGGWDSNQPQHF. The DNA for the CDR3 is TGTGCCAGCAGCTGGGGGGGTTGGGATAGCAATCAGCCCCAGCATTTT.

DNA of the CDR3: TGTGCCAGCAGGTCGGACAGGGACACTGAAGCTTTCTTT. It translates to CASRSDRDTEAFF. The V gene is TRBV2, the J gene TRBJ1-1; 8 nucleotides agree with TRBD1. The CDR3 loop spans 13 amino acids. The V gene end was trimmed by 6 bases and the J gene end by 3 bases; junction bases not matched to a gene: 3. Germline V gene data show CDR1 as SNHLY and CDR2 as FYNNEI.

The chain couples TRBV15 to TRBJ2-7; TRBD2 aligns across 9 bases. The germline gives CDR1 LNHNV, CDR2 YYDKDF (reference sequence). This CDR3 comprises 16 residues. The junction had 6 bases not matched to a gene; V was cut back by 0 bases and J by 3 bases. CDR3 coding DNA: TGTGCCACCAGCAGAGATAATAGCGGGAGCAACTACGAGCAGTACTTC. Its protein is CATSRDNSGSNYEQYF.

As for this clone: The same CDR3 is also encoded by other DNA sequences in this sample. V and J are TRBV6-6 and TRBJ1-1; no reliable D call. This CDR3 spans 15 amino acids. CDR1 is MNHNY and CDR2 is SVGAGI in the germline V gene (reference sequence). V lost 6 bases and J lost 0, with 14 bases in between. The CDR3 loop is CASSPRGGMNTEAFF. CDR3 sequence (DNA): TGTGCCAGCAGCCCTCGTGGAGGCATGAACACTGAAGCTTTCTTT.

The rearrangement uses TRBV9 and TRBJ2-3, with TRBD1 matching 9 bases. Unmatched junction bases numbered 6, after V lost 4 bases and J lost 3 bases. CDR1 and CDR2 (germline): SGDLS, YYNGEE. The CDR3 is made up of 15 amino acids. CDR3 coding DNA: TGTGCCAGCAGCTCCCGGGACAGGGAAACAGATACGCAGTATTTT. Its protein product is CASSSRDRETDTQYF.

The CDR3 coding sequence is TGTGCCAGCAGCTTACCCCCAGGTCGAAACGAGCAGTACTTC. Its protein product is CASSLPPGRNEQYF. The V call is TRBV7-9, the J call TRBJ2-7; D uncertain. Germline loops: CDR1 SEHNR, CDR2 FQNEAQ (reference sequence). Trimming stripped 2 bases from V and 5 bases from J, with 13 bases between. The CDR3 is 14 residues long.

Regarding this clone: No DNA is shown, since the ends of the CDR3 on it are uncertain; the CDR3 is the one TCRdb lists. The chain joins TRBV27 to TRBJ2-5. The germline V gene encodes CDR1 MNHEY and CDR2 SMNVEV (reference sequence). The CDR3 length equals 15 residues, ends included. CDR3 sequence reads: CASSTSDPYQETQYF.

This sequence joins TRBV7-8 and TRBJ1-5; D gene uncertain. There are 16 residues in the CDR3. Germline V gene sequence: CDR1 SGHVS, CDR2 FQNEAQ. The ends were cut back, 1 base at V and 0 bases at J, with 10 bases in the middle. The CDR3 sequence is CASSLERFNSNQPQHF. CDR3 nucleotide sequence: TGTGCCAGCAGCTTAGAGAGATTTAATAGCAATCAGCCCCAGCATTTT.

V and J are TRBV6-5 and TRBJ2-1; D is perhaps TRBD1 (6 bases). V was clipped by 0 bases and J by 7 bases, with 13 bases between them. Germline V gives CDR1 MNHEY, CDR2 SVGAGI. The CDR3 is 15 amino acids. DNA of the CDR3: TGTGCCAGCAGTTACTCGGGCCTCAGGGGAAATGAGCAGTTCTTC. Protein product: CASSYSGLRGNEQFF.

The genes are TRBV11-3 and TRBJ2-2; no clear D. Germline CDR1 reads SGHNT; CDR2 reads YENEEA. With 5 bases removed from V and 3 bases from J, the gap between germline ends came to 7 bases. There are 13 residues in the CDR3. DNA for the CDR3: TGTGCCAGCAGCCGGACCGACACCGGGGAGCTGTTTTTT. Translated: CASSRTDTGELFF.

This clone was found once. V is TRBV6-1 and J is TRBJ2-7, with TRBD2 matching 12 bases. Per germline, CDR1 MNHNS and CDR2 SASEGT. V lost 2 bases, J lost 3 bases, and 8 bases stayed unmatched. The CDR3 spans 17 residues. The CDR3 nucleotides read TGTGCCAGCAGTGAAAGGACTAGCGGGATAATGCACTACGAGCAGTACTTC. Protein sequence: CASSERTSGIMHYEQYF.